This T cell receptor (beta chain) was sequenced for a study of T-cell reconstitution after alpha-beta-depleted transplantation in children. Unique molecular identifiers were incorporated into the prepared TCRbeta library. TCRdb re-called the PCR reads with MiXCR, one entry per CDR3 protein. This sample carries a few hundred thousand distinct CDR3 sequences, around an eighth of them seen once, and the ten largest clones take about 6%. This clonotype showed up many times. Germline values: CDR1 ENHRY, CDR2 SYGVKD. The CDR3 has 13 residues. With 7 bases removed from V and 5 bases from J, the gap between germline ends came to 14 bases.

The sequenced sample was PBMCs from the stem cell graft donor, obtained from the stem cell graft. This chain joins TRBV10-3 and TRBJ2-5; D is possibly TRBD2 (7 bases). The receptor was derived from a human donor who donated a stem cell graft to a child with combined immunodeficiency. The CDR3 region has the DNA TGTGCCATCACCGGGGGGCTCCAGGAGACCCAGTACTTC. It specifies CAITGGLQETQYF.